This T cell receptor (beta chain) was sequenced for a study of blood T cell repertoires in COVID-19 (dated by TCRdb to the early 2020s). Broadly, across the study: The collaborator samples originated in the United States, Italy and Spain and spanned the acute and convalescent phases of COVID-19. Nearly every sample came with metadata listing a de-identified subject ID, COVID-19 status, age in years and sex. HLA class I and class II types, where available, came from metadata supplied by the sample provider rather than from assay-based typing. The dataset comprised deeply sampled blood TCRbeta repertoires from subjects exposed to, actively infected with, or recovered from COVID-19. The material from the prospective study consisted of cDNA or gDNA derived from T cells, B-cell-depleted T cells, or PBMCs. The repertoires were made available in a free public database intended to serve as a resource for research on the immune response to SARS-CoV-2. The samples were drawn from two sources: the first 160 participants of the ongoing ImmuneRACE study, and over 1,000 subjects contributed by 6 global collaborators.

The immunoSEQ Assay, a bias-controlled multiplex PCR, was used to amplify TCRbeta CDR3 regions from genomic DNA. In the source study's methods: The number of nucleated cells in each sample was estimated by amplification of reference gene primers within the assay. Sequence reads were collapsed and filtered to measure the absolute abundance of every unique TCRbeta CDR3 rearrangement. For each sample, productive Simpson clonality was calculated as the square root of Simpson's diversity index across productive rearrangements. What TCRdb holds here is the immuneACCESS table cut down to in-frame rearrangements. Part of the clones is not present; checked against another copy, under half of the missing clones reflect an unresolved V gene, and the others are unexplained. Clonal size and the V and J genes are those of that table, whereas D and trimming came from the DNA. Counted in this sample were approximately 180,000 clones; approximately 73% of them appeared once. The ten largest clones capture about a sixth of the sample.

From the germline V gene, CDR1 is MGHRA and CDR2 is YSYEKL. V is cut by 3 bases and J by 7 bases, and the space between the germline ends is 9 bases. The CDR3 has 12 amino acids, counting the end cysteine and phenylalanine. Left in the record is the CDR3 DNA by itself, 36 bases read in frame from the first base. What the authors observed across the whole study: Clinical and demographic metadata were provided uncurated, with the amount varying by source and participant.

Participants in the prospective study were enrolled through a virtual design, were aged about 18 to 90 years, and lived in about two dozen United States geographic areas. To assign participants to cohorts, the prospective study relied on clinical history that participants themselves reported in a screening survey and a study questionnaire. Mobile phlebotomists in the prospective study collected whole blood, serum and a nasopharyngeal or oropharyngeal swab from every participant. Over a roughly two-month period, participants in the prospective study had the option of providing additional blood draws and questionnaires. Before DNA extraction, prospective study blood samples were shipped either frozen or at room temperature. Of note for this clone: Its antigen remains unidentified. Base qualities are not recorded, but no much larger clone differs from it by a single base.

The receptor comes from a woman in her forties or fifties with acute COVID-19. The rearranged chain carries TRBV4-1 and TRBJ1-1, and perhaps TRBD1 as D gene, on 5 matching bases. Sequencing was done on a sample of PBMCs or T cells enriched from blood (not recorded which). The nucleotides read TGCGCCAGCAGCCACCCGGGGGGTGAAGCTTTCTTT. Its translation is CASSHPGGEAFF.